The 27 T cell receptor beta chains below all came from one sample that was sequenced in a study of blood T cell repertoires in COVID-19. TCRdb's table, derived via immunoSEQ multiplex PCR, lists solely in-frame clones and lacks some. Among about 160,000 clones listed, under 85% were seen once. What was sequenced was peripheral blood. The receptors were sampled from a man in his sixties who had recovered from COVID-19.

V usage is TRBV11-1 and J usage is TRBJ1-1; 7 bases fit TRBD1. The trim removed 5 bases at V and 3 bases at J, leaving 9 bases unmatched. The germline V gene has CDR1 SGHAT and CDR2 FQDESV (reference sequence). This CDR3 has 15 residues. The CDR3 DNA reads TGTGCCAGCAGCCTCTCTATAACAGGGGACACTGAAGCTTTCTTT. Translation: CASSLSITGDTEAFF.

CDR3 protein: CASSSTAGYNSPLHF. CDR3 in DNA: TGTGCCAGCAGCTCCACGGCAGGGTATAATTCACCCCTCCACTTT. This sequence joins TRBV11-2 and TRBJ1-6; weak D call: TRBD1 (5 bases). The V and J ends lost 4 bases and 4 bases respectively, with 11 bases between them. This CDR3 is built from 15 residues. Per germline, CDR1 SGHAT and CDR2 FQNNGV.

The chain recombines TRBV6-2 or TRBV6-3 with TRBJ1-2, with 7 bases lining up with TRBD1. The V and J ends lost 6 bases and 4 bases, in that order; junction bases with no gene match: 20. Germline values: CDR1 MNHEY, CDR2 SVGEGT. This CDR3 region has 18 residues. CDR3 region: CASSPLYRQGPRGYGYTF. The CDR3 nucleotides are TGTGCCAGCAGCCCTCTGTACCGACAGGGCCCGAGGGGCTATGGCTACACCTTC.

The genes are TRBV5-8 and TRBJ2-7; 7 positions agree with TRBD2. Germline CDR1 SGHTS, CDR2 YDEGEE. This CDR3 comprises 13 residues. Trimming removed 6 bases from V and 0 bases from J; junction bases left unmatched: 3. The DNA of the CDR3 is TGTGCCAGCACCCGCGGGGGCTCCTACGAGCAGTACTTC. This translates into CASTRGGSYEQYF.

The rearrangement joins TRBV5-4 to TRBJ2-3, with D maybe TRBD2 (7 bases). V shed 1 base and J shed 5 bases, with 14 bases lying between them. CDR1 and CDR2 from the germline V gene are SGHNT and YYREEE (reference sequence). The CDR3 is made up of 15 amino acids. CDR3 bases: TGTGCCAGCAGCTTGCCGGGGGGCTCGGGAGATACGCAGTATTTT. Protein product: CASSLPGGSGDTQYF.

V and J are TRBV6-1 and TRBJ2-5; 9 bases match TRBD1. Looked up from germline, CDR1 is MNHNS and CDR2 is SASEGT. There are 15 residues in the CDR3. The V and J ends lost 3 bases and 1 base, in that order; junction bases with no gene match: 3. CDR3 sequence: CASSDKGQGQETQYF. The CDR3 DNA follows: TGTGCCAGCAGTGACAAGGGACAGGGCCAAGAGACCCAGTACTTC.

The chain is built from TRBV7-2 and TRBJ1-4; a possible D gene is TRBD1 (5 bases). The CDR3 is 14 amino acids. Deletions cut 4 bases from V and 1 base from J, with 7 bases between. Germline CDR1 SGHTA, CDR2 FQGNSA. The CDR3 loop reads CASSYGGTNEKLFF. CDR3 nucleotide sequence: TGTGCCAGCAGCTACGGGGGAACTAATGAAAAACTGTTTTTT. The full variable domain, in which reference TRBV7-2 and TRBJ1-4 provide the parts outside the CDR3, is GAGVSQSPSNKVTEKGKDVELRCDPISGHTALYWYRQSLGQGLEFLIYFQGNSAPDKSGLPSDRFSAERTGGSVSTLTIQRTQQEDSAVYLCASSYGGTNEKLFFGSGTQLSVL.

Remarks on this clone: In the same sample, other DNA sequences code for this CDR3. CDR3 nucleotides: TGCGCCAGCAGCGCGGGACTCGCGGGGGGGCGGGATGAGCAGTTCTTC. As protein: CASSAGLAGGRDEQFF. The chain employs TRBV5-1 and TRBJ2-1; the match to TRBD2 covers 9 bases. J gave up 8 bases and V 4 bases, and 13 bases lay outside the gene matches. The germline gives CDR1 SGHRS, CDR2 YFSETQ. This CDR3 region has 16 residues. The whole variable domain, remainder taken from reference TRBV5-1 and TRBJ2-1, is KAGVTQTPRYLIKTRGQQVTLSCSPISGHRSVSWYQQTPGQGLQFLFEYFSETQRNKGNFPGRFSGRQFSNSRSEMNVSTLELGDSALYLCASSAGLAGGRDEQFFGPGTRLTVL.

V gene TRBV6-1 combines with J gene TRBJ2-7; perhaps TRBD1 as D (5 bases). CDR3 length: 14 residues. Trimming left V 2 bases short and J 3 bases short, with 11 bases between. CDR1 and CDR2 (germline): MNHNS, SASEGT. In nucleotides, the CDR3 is TGTGCCAGCAGTGAATCCGACAGCAGCTACGAGCAGTACTTC. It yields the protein CASSESDSSYEQYF.

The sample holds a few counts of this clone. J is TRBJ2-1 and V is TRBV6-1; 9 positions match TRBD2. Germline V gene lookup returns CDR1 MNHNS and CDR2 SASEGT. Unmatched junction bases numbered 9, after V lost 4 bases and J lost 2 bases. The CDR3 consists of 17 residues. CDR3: CASSGSYGGGAYNEQFF. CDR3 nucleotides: TGTGCCAGCAGTGGCTCCTATGGCGGGGGGGCCTACAATGAGCAGTTCTTC.

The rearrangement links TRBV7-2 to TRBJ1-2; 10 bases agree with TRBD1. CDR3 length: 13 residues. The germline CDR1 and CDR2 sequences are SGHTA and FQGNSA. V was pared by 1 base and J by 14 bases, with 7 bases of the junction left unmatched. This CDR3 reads CASSLGMDRGRTF. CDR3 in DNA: TGTGCCAGCAGCTTAGGAATGGACAGGGGGAGGACCTTC.

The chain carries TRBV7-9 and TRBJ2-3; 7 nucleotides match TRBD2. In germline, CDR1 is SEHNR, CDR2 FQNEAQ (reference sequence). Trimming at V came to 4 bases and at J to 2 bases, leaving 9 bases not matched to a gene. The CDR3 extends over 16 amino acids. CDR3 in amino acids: CASSSSGREATDTQYF. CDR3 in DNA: TGTGCCAGCAGCTCCTCTGGGAGGGAGGCCACAGATACGCAGTATTTT.

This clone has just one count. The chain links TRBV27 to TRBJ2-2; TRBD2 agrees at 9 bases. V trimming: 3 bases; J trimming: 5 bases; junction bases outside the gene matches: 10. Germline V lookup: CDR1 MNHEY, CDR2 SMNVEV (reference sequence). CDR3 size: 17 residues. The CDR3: CASSFSAGGWKTGELFF. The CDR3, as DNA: TGTGCCAGCAGTTTTTCCGCGGGGGGGTGGAAAACCGGGGAGCTGTTTTTT.

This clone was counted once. CDR3 nucleotides: TGTGCCAGTTCAACGCGGAACACTGAAGCTTTCTTT. This sequence encodes CASSTRNTEAFF. The genes are TRBV18 and TRBJ1-1; D ambiguous. Germline V gene lookup returns CDR1 KGHSH and CDR2 LQKENI. This CDR3 has 12 residues. The V end lost 9 bases, the J end lost 1 base, and 9 bases lay between the germline ends.

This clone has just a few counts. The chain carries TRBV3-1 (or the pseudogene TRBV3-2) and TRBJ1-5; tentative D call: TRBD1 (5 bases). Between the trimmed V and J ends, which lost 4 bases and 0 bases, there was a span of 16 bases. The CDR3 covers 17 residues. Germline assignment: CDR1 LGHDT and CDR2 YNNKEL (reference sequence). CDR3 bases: TGTGCCAGCAGCCCAAGGTATGGGGACTATAGCAATCAGCCCCAGCATTTT. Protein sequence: CASSPRYGDYSNQPQHF.

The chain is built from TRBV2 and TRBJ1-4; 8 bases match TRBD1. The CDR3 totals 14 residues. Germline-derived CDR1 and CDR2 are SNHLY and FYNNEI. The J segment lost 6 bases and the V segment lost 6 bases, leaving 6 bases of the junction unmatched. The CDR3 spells CASRPGQGHEKLFF. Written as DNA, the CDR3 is TGTGCCAGCAGACCCGGACAGGGCCATGAAAAACTGTTTTTT.

As DNA, the CDR3 is TGTGCCAGCAGCGATGAATGGACAGGGAGATCCGATTCACCCCTCCACTTT. Protein product: CASSDEWTGRSDSPLHF. The chain couples TRBV9 to TRBJ1-6; 8 bases match TRBD1. The CDR3 runs 17 residues. Trimming cost V 3 bases and J 8 bases; bases outside gene matches: 13. The germline V gene encodes CDR1 SGDLS and CDR2 YYNGEE.

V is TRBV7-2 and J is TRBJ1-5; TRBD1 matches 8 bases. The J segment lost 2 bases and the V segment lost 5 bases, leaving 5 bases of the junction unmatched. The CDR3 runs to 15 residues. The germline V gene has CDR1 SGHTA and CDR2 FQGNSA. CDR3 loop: CASSATGGGNQPQHF. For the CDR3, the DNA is TGTGCCAGCAGCGCCACAGGGGGGGGCAATCAGCCCCAGCATTTT.

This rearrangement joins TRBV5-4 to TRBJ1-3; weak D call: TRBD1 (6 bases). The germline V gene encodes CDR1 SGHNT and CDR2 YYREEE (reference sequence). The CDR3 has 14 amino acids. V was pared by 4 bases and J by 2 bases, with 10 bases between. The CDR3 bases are TGTGCCAGCAGCCCGGACAGCACTGGAAACACCATATATTTT. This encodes CASSPDSTGNTIYF.

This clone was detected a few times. The CDR3 DNA reads TGTGCCAGCAGCGCGGACAGTTCTAATGAAAAACTGTTTTTT. It specifies CASSADSSNEKLFF. This chain uses TRBV9 with TRBJ1-4; the D gene is possibly TRBD1 (6 bases). Germline V gene sequence: CDR1 SGDLS, CDR2 YYNGEE. V gave up 3 bases and J gave up 3 bases, with 9 bases separating them. The CDR3 loop spans 14 amino acids.

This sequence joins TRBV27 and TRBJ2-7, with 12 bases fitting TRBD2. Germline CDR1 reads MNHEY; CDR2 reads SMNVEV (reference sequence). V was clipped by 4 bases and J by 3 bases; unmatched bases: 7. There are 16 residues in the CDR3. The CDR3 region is CASSSLLAGGFYEQYF. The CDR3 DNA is TGTGCCAGCAGTTCCCTACTAGCGGGGGGCTTCTACGAGCAGTACTTC.

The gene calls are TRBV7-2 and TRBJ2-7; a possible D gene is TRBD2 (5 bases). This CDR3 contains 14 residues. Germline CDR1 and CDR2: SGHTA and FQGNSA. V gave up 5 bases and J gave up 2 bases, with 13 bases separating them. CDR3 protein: CASSPGNGPYEQYF. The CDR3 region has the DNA TGTGCCAGCAGCCCCGGGAACGGCCCCTACGAGCAGTACTTC.

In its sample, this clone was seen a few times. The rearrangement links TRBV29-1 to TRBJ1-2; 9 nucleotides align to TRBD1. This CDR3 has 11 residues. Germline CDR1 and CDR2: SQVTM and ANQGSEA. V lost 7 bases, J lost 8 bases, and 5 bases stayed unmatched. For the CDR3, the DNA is TGCAGCGCCGGACAGGGGTACGGCTACACCTTC. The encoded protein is CSAGQGYGYTF.

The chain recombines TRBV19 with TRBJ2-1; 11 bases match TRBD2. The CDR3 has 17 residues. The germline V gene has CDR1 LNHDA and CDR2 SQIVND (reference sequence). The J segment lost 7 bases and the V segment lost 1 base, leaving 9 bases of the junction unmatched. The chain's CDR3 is CASSIALLAGVGNEQFF. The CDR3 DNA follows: TGTGCCAGTAGTATAGCTTTACTAGCGGGGGTGGGGAATGAGCAGTTCTTC.

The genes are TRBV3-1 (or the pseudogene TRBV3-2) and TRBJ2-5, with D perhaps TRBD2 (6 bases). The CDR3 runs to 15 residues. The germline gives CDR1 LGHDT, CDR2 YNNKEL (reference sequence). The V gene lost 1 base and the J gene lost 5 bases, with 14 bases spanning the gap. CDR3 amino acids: CASSQGVLAGETQYF. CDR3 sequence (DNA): TGTGCCAGCAGCCAAGGGGTACTAGCTGGGGAGACCCAGTACTTC.

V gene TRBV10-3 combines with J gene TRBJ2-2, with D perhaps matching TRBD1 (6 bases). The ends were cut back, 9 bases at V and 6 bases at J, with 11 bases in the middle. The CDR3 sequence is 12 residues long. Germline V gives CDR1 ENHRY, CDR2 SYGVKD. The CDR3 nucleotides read TGTGCCATTACCCGGACAGCCGGGGAGCTGTTTTTT. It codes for CAITRTAGELFF.

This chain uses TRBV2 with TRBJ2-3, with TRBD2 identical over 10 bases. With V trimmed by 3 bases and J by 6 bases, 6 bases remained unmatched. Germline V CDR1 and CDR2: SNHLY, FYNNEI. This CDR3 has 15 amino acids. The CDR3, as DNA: TGTGCCAGCAGTGATGCGGGACTAGCGAGCGATACGCAGTATTTT. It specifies CASSDAGLASDTQYF.